This T cell receptor beta chain was sequenced in a study of shared clonotypes between healthy human individuals. Study-level findings and limits: Naive CD4 clonotypes were shared across several donors at around 5%. Relative to clonotypes present in all four donors, those not shared had lower generation probabilities. Among donors, clonotype sharing was expected to be affected by sequencing depth.

CD4+ cells underwent separation, giving CD45RA+ naive and CD45RA-negative memory subsets. As concerns this clone: The antigen remains unidentified.

Here immunoSEQ multiplex PCR was the method, and the copy in TCRdb shows in-frame clones only, minus some. The repertoire includes 2.3 million or so clones, 93% of them detected once, and 0.39% sits in the top ten. Trimming left V 6 bases short and J 6 bases short, with 24 bases between. Germline V CDR1 and CDR2: SQVTM, ANQGSEA. The CDR3 sequence is 15 residues long. The J gene is TRBJ2-7, the V gene TRBV29-1; D uncertain. Source material: naive CD4+ T cells from PBMCs. The subset is: CD45RA+ positively selected. This receptor was identified in a man between 18 and 29 years old in good health. Some clones in this sample may be carry-over from other donors' samples. The CDR3 here is CSVASRLSLGLEQYF. CDR3 nucleotide sequence: TGCAGCGTAGCATCCCGGTTGTCCCTGGGCCTCGAGCAGTACTTC.